The 17 T cell receptor beta chains below come from one sample, sequenced in a study of radiation and T cells in renal cell carcinoma. Time point reported: blood 4 weeks post-SBRT, at nephrectomy. As to treatment: 15 Gy SBRT to primary tumor, nephrectomy 4 weeks later. Clones were read by immunoSEQ multiplex PCR, and TCRdb kept only the in-frame ones, dropping some. The profile shows 90,000 to 100,000 clones, approximately 80% of them singletons. Specimen: blood, collected from a patient whose treatment included radiotherapy and nephrectomy. These receptors were taken from a man in his 60s with renal cell carcinoma.

The genes are TRBV30 and TRBJ1-5; 7 bases match TRBD1. CDR1 and CDR2 (germline): GTSNPN, SVGIG (reference sequence). V lost 2 bases, J lost 6 bases, and 4 bases stayed unmatched. The CDR3 has 13 amino acids. CDR3 DNA: TGTGCCTGGAGTAAGGGGGCGAGTCAGCCCCAGCATTTT. Protein sequence: CAWSKGASQPQHF.

The rearrangement uses TRBV6-6 and TRBJ1-6; D may be TRBD1 (6 bases). This CDR3 spans 14 amino acids. CDR1 MNHNY and CDR2 SVGAGI come from the germline V gene (reference sequence). V gave up 6 bases and J gave up 7 bases, with 13 bases separating them. The CDR3 DNA reads as TGTGCCAGCAGCCGGGGGAGGGGGAATTCACCCCTCCACTTT. This codes for CASSRGRGNSPLHF.

The rearrangement joins TRBV18 to TRBJ2-7, with TRBD2 matching 8 bases. There are 17 residues in the CDR3. The ends lost 5 bases at V and 2 bases at J; junction bases unmatched: 14. From germline, CDR1 is KGHSH and CDR2 LQKENI. In DNA form, the CDR3 reads TGTGCCAGCTCATCCATCTCCCCTAGCGGGTTTGCCTACGAGCAGTACTTC. It encodes CASSSISPSGFAYEQYF.

The rearrangement links TRBV10-2 to TRBJ2-5, with 11 nucleotides matching TRBD2. The CDR3 totals 15 residues. CDR1 WSHSY and CDR2 SAAADI come from the germline V gene. Trimming removed 4 bases from V and 2 bases from J; junction bases left unmatched: 3. The CDR3 region has the DNA TGCGCCAGCAGTGTAGCGGGGGGGACTCAAGAGACCCAGTACTTC. Its protein product is CASSVAGGTQETQYF.

J is TRBJ1-5 and V is TRBV19, with D perhaps matching TRBD1 (6 bases). Trimming removed 8 bases from V and 2 bases from J, with 16 bases in between. Germline assignment: CDR1 LNHDA and CDR2 SQIVND (reference sequence). This CDR3 comprises 15 residues. CDR3 bases: TGTGCCAGTTCCGGAGGGGGTGGGCGCAATCAGCCCCAGCATTTT. Its protein product is CASSGGGGRNQPQHF.

The chain employs TRBV5-1 and TRBJ1-4, with D possibly being TRBD1 (6 bases). Trimming left V 2 bases short and J 6 bases short, with 20 bases between. The CDR3 runs 17 residues. Germline-derived CDR1 and CDR2 are SGHRS and YFSETQ. CDR3 bases: TGCGCCAGCAGCTTATTGGCAGCACAGGGTTCGTATGAAAAACTGTTTTTT. It codes for CASSLLAAQGSYEKLFF.

The chain combines TRBV21-1 with TRBJ2-5; TRBD2 reflects the table's D call only, with no check against the DNA. TRBV21-1 is a listed pseudogene. The length of the CDR3 is 18 residues. The CDR3 reads CASSKPIVSGENAETQYF. CDR3 DNA: TGTGCCAGCAGCAAACCTATCGTAAGCGGGGAGAATGCGGAGACCCAGTACTTC.

The V call is TRBV7-9, the J call TRBJ2-7, with TRBD2 matching 8 bases. Germline V lookup: CDR1 SEHNR, CDR2 FQNEAQ (reference sequence). The CDR3 sequence is 16 residues long. After removal of 5 bases from V and 2 bases from J, the junction contained 11 bases not matched to a gene. The CDR3: CASSRQVAGPPYEQYF. The CDR3 DNA follows: TGTGCCAGCAGCCGGCAGGTAGCGGGGCCGCCCTACGAGCAGTACTTC.

This rearrangement joins TRBV11-2 to TRBJ1-2; TRBD1 matches 8 bases. Germline V lookup: CDR1 SGHAT, CDR2 FQNNGV. The CDR3 spans 15 residues. The J segment lost 4 bases and the V segment lost 5 bases, leaving 9 bases of the junction unmatched. The CDR3 sequence is CASSRPGGRGYGYTF. The CDR3 DNA sequence: TGTGCCAGCAGCCGTCCAGGGGGCCGCGGCTATGGCTACACCTTC. Variable domain in full (rest from reference TRBV11-2 and TRBJ1-2): EAGVAQSPRYKIIEKRQSVAFWCNPISGHATLYWYQQILGQGPKLLIQFQNNGVVDDSQLPKDRFSAERLKGVDSTLKIQPAKLEDSAVYLCASSRPGGRGYGYTFGSGTRLTVV.

This chain links TRBV29-1 with TRBJ2-5; 8 bases align to TRBD1. This CDR3 is 13 amino acids long. Germline loops: CDR1 SQVTM, CDR2 ANQGSEA. V gave up 7 bases and J gave up 1 base; unmatched junction bases: 5. CDR3 loop: CSAKDRVQETQYF. Here the CDR3 DNA reads TGCAGCGCGAAGGACAGGGTCCAAGAGACCCAGTACTTC. Looking up the rest from reference TRBV29-1 and TRBJ2-5 gives the full variable domain: SAVISQKPSRDICQRGTSLTIQCQVDSQVTMMFWYRQQPGQSLTLIATANQGSEATYESGFVIDKFPISRPNLTFSTLTVSNMSPEDSSIYLCSAKDRVQETQYFGPGTRLLVL.

V is TRBV19 and J is TRBJ1-5; a weak D match, TRBD1 (6 bases). Germline CDR1 reads LNHDA; CDR2 reads SQIVND (reference sequence). With 3 bases removed from V and 7 bases from J, the gap between germline ends came to 13 bases. The CDR3 runs 14 residues. CDR3 DNA sequence: TGTGCCAGTAGTATCGGTGGCAGGGGCCAGCCCCAGCATTTT. Protein product: CASSIGGRGQPQHF.

This sequence joins TRBV19 and TRBJ2-2; no clear D. The CDR3 has 12 amino acids. Germline V gives CDR1 LNHDA, CDR2 SQIVND (reference sequence). Trimming pared 6 bases from V and 2 bases from J, leaving 4 bases between. The CDR3, as DNA: TGTGCCAGTAGACCCAACACCGGGGAGCTGTTTTTT. Translation: CASRPNTGELFF.

J is TRBJ2-1 and V is TRBV5-1; the match to TRBD2 covers 9 bases. The CDR3 consists of 16 residues. The V and J ends lost 0 bases and 9 bases, in that order; junction bases with no gene match: 10. In germline, CDR1 is SGHRS, CDR2 YFSETQ. CDR3 region: CASSLASGMGRGEQFF. The CDR3 DNA reads TGCGCCAGCAGCTTGGCTAGCGGGATGGGTCGGGGTGAGCAGTTCTTC.

This sequence joins TRBV28 and TRBJ1-2; D perhaps matches TRBD1 (6 bases). The V and J ends lost 4 bases and 4 bases respectively, with 16 bases between them. CDR1 and CDR2 from the germline V gene are MDHEN and SYDVKM. The CDR3 covers 15 residues. As DNA, the CDR3 is TGTGCCAGCAGTTCCCCTGACAGGTGGGGCTATGGCTACACCTTC. It is translated as CASSSPDRWGYGYTF.

For this clone: The sample contains more than one DNA sequence encoding this CDR3. This chain joins TRBV7-2 and TRBJ1-1; 8 bases are shared with TRBD1. The ends lost 5 bases at V and 2 bases at J; junction bases unmatched: 7. Germline assignment: CDR1 SGHTA and CDR2 FQGNSA. The CDR3 sequence is 15 residues long. CDR3 protein: CASSPPGQGNTEAFF. The CDR3 region has the DNA TGTGCCAGCAGCCCCCCTGGACAGGGTAACACTGAAGCTTTCTTT.

The chain joins TRBV7-2 to TRBJ2-3; D remains unclear. V was shortened by 1 base and J by 0 bases, with 5 bases between the two germline ends. This CDR3 comprises 14 residues. From germline, CDR1 is SGHTA and CDR2 FQGNSA. Written as DNA, the CDR3 is TGTGCCAGCAGCTTAGACGGGAGCACAGATACGCAGTATTTT. Translation: CASSLDGSTDTQYF. Full variable domain (remainder filled in from reference TRBV7-2 and TRBJ2-3): GAGVSQSPSNKVTEKGKDVELRCDPISGHTALYWYRQSLGQGLEFLIYFQGNSAPDKSGLPSDRFSAERTGGSVSTLTIQRTQQEDSAVYLCASSLDGSTDTQYFGPGTRLTVL.

V and J are TRBV19 and TRBJ2-3; D gene unclear. The CDR3 runs to 17 residues. Trimming shortened V by 7 bases and J by 1 base, and 21 bases separated the two germline ends. Germline CDR1 is LNHDA and CDR2 is SQIVND (reference sequence). The CDR3 DNA reads TGTGCCAGTATGGGGATCGTTCGGGTAGGAGGCACAGATACGCAGTATTTT. Encoded protein: CASMGIVRVGGTDTQYF.